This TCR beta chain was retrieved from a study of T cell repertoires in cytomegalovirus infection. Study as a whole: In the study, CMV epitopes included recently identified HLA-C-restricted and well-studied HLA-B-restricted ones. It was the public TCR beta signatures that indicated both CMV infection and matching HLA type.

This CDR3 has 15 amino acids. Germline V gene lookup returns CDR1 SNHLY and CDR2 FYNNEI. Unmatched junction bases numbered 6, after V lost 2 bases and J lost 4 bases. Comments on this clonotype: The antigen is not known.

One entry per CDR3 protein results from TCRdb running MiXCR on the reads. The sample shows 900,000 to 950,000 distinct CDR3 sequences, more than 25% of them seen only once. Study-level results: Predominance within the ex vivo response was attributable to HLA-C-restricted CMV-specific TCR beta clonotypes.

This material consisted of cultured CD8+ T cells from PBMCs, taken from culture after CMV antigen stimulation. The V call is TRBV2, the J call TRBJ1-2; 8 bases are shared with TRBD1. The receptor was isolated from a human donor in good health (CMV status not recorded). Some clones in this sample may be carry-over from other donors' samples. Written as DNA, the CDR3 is TGTGCCAGCAGTGAAATGTCAGGGGGCGGCTATGGCTACACCTTC. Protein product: CASSEMSGGGYGYTF.